This T cell receptor (beta chain) is from a study of T-cell reconstitution after alpha-beta-depleted transplantation in children. The study's findings and limits: Hyperexpanded clones declined; after one year, newly produced T cells mostly supplied diversity. Some patients' high day-60 TCRbeta diversity was attributed to recipient cells surviving conditioning. In patients about two months after transplant, alpha-beta T cells reportedly arose from several hundred expanded graft clones.

In this sample, this clonotype turned up many times. The antigen is unknown. Trimming removed 0 bases at V and 6 bases at J, with 8 bases between. Germline V gene lookup returns CDR1 LGHNA and CDR2 YNFKEQ. The CDR3 sequence is 14 residues long. The TCRbeta library was prepared with unique molecular identifiers. TCRdb redid the calling of the PCR reads with MiXCR, one entry per CDR3 protein. The table has about 290,000 distinct CDR3 sequences, roughly 8.2% seen once. The chain joins TRBV4-2 to TRBJ2-2, with no clear D. The sequenced sample was peripheral blood, obtained 360 days after TCRalphabeta/CD19-depleted stem cell transplant. This clonotype was sampled from a female patient aged 2-10 years who had a stem cell transplant for Fanconi anemia, so the T cells may come from the graft donor. The CDR3 nucleotides are TGTGCCAGCAGCCAAGACTATCGCTCCGGGGAGCTGTTTTTT. This codes for CASSQDYRSGELFF.